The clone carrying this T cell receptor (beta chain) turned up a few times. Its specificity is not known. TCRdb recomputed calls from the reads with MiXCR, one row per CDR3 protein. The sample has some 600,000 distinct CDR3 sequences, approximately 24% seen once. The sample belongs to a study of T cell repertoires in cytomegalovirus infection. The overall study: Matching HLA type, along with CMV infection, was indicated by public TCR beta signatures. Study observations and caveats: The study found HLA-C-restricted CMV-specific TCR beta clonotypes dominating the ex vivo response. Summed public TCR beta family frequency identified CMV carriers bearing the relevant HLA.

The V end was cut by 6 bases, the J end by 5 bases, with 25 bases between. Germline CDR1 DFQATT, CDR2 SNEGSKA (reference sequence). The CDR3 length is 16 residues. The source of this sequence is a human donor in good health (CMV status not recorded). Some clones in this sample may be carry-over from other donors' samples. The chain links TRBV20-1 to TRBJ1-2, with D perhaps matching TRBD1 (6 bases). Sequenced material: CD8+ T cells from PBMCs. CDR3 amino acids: CSAPGWGAGEDYGYTF. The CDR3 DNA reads TGCAGTGCCCCGGGCTGGGGGGCAGGGGAGGATTATGGCTACACCTTC.